This is a list of T cell receptor beta chains from one sample in a study of blood T cell repertoires in COVID-19. The table came from immunoSEQ multiplex PCR; TCRdb's copy has only in-frame clones and leaves some out. The data contain more than 250,000 clones, roughly 82% of them singletons. The sequenced material came from peripheral blood. The receptors come from a woman aged 45 to 65 with acute or convalescent COVID-19. Each CDR3 is given with its conserved first and last residue. The D gene is left open where the match is weak. Part of the rows lack a size; the others show once, few, many or a class for expanded clones.

v_call	j_call	d_call	clone_size	cdr3_aa	cdr3_nt
TRBV7-3	TRBJ1-1	TRBD1	-	CASSFDRDNTEAFF	TGTGCCAGCAGCTTTGACAGGGATAACACTGAAGCTTTCTTT
TRBV6-5	TRBJ1-2	TRBD1	-	CASRRGQSPNYGYTF	TGTGCCAGCAGGAGGGGACAGAGCCCTAACTATGGCTACACCTTC
TRBV15	TRBJ1-2	-	-	CATSRDHRADGYTF	TGTGCCACCAGCAGAGATCATCGAGCGGATGGCTACACCTTC
TRBV19	TRBJ1-5	-	-	CASSTQGTLPPQHF	TGTGCCAGTAGTACCCAGGGGACCCTGCCGCCCCAGCATTTT
TRBV5-8	TRBJ2-7	-	-	CASSLGFGGNEQYF	TGTGCCAGCAGCTTGGGTTTTGGGGGGAACGAGCAGTACTTC
TRBV6-6	TRBJ2-7	TRBD1	-	CASSRISRDSSYEQYF	TGTGCCAGCAGTCGTATAAGTCGGGACAGCTCCTACGAGCAGTACTTC
TRBV27	TRBJ1-2	-	once	CASSLGLNYGYTF	TGTGCCAGCAGTTTGGGACTTAACTATGGCTACACCTTC
TRBV6-1	TRBJ2-7	TRBD2	-	CASSEAGTSGRRFYEQYF	TGTGCCAGCAGTGAAGCCGGGACTAGCGGGAGGCGTTTCTACGAGCAGTACTTC
TRBV9	TRBJ2-5	TRBD1	once	CASSVAPGQKETQYF	TGTGCCAGCAGCGTAGCCCCGGGACAGAAAGAGACCCAGTACTTC
TRBV28	TRBJ2-2	TRBD2	few	CASSGRLAAGELFF	TGTGCCAGCAGTGGCCGACTAGCCGCCGGGGAGCTGTTTTTT
TRBV29-1	TRBJ1-1	-	-	CSARGPNTEAFF	TGCAGCGCCAGGGGACCGAACACTGAAGCTTTCTTT
TRBV3-1/TRBV3-2	TRBJ1-3	-	-	CASSFLRGGGNTIYF	TGTGCCAGCAGCTTCTTAAGGGGAGGAGGAAACACCATATATTTT
TRBV7-9	TRBJ2-3	-	-	CASSPGAGDTDTQYF	TGTGCCAGCAGCCCAGGGGCAGGGGACACAGATACGCAGTATTTT
TRBV7-3	TRBJ2-3	-	few	CASSSQPLQGAQRFPQYF	TGTGCCAGCAGCTCCCAACCCCTACAAGGAGCTCAGAGGTTTCCGCAGTATTTT
TRBV28	TRBJ2-5	TRBD2	-	CASLGTSGAGNTQYF	TGTGCCAGCCTTGGGACTAGCGGGGCAGGAAATACCCAGTACTTC
TRBV19	TRBJ1-1	-	-	CASSLAGAETEAFF	TGTGCCAGTAGTCTCGCAGGGGCTGAAACTGAAGCTTTCTTT
TRBV30	TRBJ1-1	TRBD1	-	CAWGGTAASEAFF	TGTGCCTGGGGCGGGACAGCAGCTTCTGAAGCTTTCTTT
TRBV4-3	TRBJ2-5	TRBD2	once	CASSQEAGPMYQETQYF	TGCGCCAGCAGCCAAGAAGCGGGACCGATGTACCAAGAGACCCAGTACTTC
TRBV7-9	TRBJ1-2	-	-	CASSSETGYGYTF	TGTGCCAGCAGCTCAGAGACGGGCTATGGCTACACCTTC
TRBV9	TRBJ2-1	-	-	CASSSAPSSYNEQFF	TGTGCCAGCAGCTCTGCACCGAGCTCCTACAATGAGCAGTTCTTC
TRBV7-2	TRBJ2-3	TRBD2	-	CASSGGGDTQYF	TGTGCCAGCAGCGGGGGAGGGGATACGCAGTATTTT
TRBV11-2	TRBJ2-7	TRBD1	-	CAGQGNSYEQYF	TGTGCCGGACAGGGGAACTCCTACGAGCAGTACTTC
TRBV10-3	TRBJ2-1	-	-	CAISEYGAEAVYEQFF	TGTGCCATCAGTGAATATGGAGCCGAAGCCGTCTATGAGCAGTTCTTC
TRBV11-2	TRBJ1-2	TRBD1	-	CASSRTGFGGYTF	TGTGCCAGCAGCCGGACAGGGTTTGGGGGCTACACCTTC
TRBV7-6	TRBJ2-1	TRBD2	-	CASSLLTSGSSYNEQFF	TGTGCCAGCAGCCTCCTGACTAGCGGGAGCTCCTACAATGAGCAGTTCTTC
TRBV19	TRBJ1-2	-	-	CASSMSDLEFYGYTF	TGTGCCAGTAGTATGTCTGACCTGGAGTTCTATGGCTACACCTTC
TRBV7-2	TRBJ1-2	-	-	CASRPITANYGYTF	TGTGCCAGCAGACCAATCACAGCTAACTATGGCTACACCTTC
TRBV5-4	TRBJ2-4	TRBD2	-	CASSLFGGRAGNIQYF	TGTGCCAGCAGCTTGTTTGGCGGGAGGGCCGGAAACATTCAGTACTTC
TRBV12-3/TRBV12-4	TRBJ2-5	TRBD1	-	CASSRTGTGVYF	TGTGCCAGCAGTAGGACCGGGACAGGGGTATACTTC
TRBV6-5	TRBJ2-5	TRBD2	-	CASSYRLAGEETQYF	TGTGCCAGCAGTTACCGGCTAGCGGGAGAGGAGACCCAGTACTTC
TRBV6-5	TRBJ1-5	-	-	CASSKIREWVQPQHF	TGTGCCAGCAGTAAGATAAGGGAGTGGGTTCAGCCCCAGCATTTT
TRBV7-6	TRBJ1-1	-	-	CASSLYAGNTEAFF	TGTGCCAGCAGCTTATATGCGGGAAACACTGAAGCTTTCTTT
TRBV9	TRBJ1-5	-	-	CASSAWGGNQPQHF	TGTGCCAGCAGCGCCTGGGGAGGCAATCAGCCCCAGCATTTT
TRBV5-4	TRBJ1-4	-	once	CASSTGSWDEKLFF	TGTGCCAGCAGCACCGGGTCCTGGGATGAAAAACTGTTTTTT
TRBV6-2/TRBV6-3	TRBJ1-4	-	-	CASSSGDTPYATNEKLFF	TGTGCCAGCAGTTCCGGCGACACTCCGTACGCAACTAATGAAAAACTGTTTTTT
TRBV29-1	TRBJ1-1	TRBD1	-	CSVASTGGGNTEAFF	TGCAGCGTTGCCTCGACAGGGGGGGGAAACACTGAAGCTTTCTTT
TRBV27	TRBJ2-5	TRBD1	-	CASSLGGSGTGAGETQYF	TGTGCCAGCAGTCTGGGGGGATCCGGGACAGGGGCCGGGGAGACCCAGTACTTC